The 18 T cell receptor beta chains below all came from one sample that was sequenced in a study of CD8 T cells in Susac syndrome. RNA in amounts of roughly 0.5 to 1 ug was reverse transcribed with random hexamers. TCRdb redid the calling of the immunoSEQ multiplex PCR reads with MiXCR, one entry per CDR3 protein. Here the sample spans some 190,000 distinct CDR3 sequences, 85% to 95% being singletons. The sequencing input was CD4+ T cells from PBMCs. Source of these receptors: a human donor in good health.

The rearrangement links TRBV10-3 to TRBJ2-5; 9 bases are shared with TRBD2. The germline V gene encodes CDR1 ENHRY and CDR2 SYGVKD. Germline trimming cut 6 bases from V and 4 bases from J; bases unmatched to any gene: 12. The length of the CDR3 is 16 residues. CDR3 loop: CAISPGPSGIGETQYF. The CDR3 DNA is TGTGCCATCAGCCCCGGGCCTAGCGGGATCGGAGAGACCCAGTACTTC.

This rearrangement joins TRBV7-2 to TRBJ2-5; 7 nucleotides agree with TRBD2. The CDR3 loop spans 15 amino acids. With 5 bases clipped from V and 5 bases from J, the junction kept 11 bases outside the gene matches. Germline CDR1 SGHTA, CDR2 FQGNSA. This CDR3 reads CASSLPTGGRETQYF. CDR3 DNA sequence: TGTGCCAGCAGCCTCCCGACGGGAGGAAGGGAGACCCAGTACTTC.

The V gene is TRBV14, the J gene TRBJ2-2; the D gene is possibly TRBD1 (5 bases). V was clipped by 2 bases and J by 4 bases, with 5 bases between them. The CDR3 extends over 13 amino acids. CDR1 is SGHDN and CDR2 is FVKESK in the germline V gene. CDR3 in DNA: TGTGCCAGCAGCCAACAGGGCACCGGGGAGCTGTTTTTT. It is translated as CASSQQGTGELFF.

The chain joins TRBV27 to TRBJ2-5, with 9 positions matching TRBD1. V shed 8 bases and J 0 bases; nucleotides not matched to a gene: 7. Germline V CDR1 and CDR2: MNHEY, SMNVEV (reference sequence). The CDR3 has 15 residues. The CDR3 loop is CASRSWTGDQETQYF. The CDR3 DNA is TGTGCCAGCCGCTCCTGGACAGGGGACCAAGAGACCCAGTACTTC.

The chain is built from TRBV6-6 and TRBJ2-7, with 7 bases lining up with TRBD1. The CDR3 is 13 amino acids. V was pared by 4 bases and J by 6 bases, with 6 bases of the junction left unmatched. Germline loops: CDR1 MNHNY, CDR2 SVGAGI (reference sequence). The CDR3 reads CASSWDSASEQYF. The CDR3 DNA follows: TGTGCCAGCAGTTGGGACAGTGCGAGCGAGCAGTACTTC.

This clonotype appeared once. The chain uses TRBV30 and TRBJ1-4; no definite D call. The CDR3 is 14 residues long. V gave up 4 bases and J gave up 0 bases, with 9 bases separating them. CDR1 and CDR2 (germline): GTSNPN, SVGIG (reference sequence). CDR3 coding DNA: TGTGCCTGGAATGGTCGGACAACTAATGAAAAACTGTTTTTT. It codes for CAWNGRTTNEKLFF.

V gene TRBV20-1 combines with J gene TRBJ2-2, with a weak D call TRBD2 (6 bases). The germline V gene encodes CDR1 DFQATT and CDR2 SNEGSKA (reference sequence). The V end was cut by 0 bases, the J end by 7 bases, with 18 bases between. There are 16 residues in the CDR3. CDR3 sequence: CSARDRLGLGGGELFF. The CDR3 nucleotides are TGCAGTGCTAGAGATCGACTAGGTTTGGGGGGCGGGGAGCTGTTTTTT.

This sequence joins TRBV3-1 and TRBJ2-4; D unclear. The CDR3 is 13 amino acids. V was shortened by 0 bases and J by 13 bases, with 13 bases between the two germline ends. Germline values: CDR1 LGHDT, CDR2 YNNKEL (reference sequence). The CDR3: CASSQDGPGPQYF. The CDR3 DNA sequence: TGTGCCAGCAGCCAAGATGGGCCAGGCCCCCAGTACTTC.

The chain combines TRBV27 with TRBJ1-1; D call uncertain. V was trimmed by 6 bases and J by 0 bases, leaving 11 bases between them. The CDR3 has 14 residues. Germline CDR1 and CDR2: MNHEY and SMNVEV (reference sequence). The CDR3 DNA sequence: TGTGCCAGCAGAGACGGAGGCATGAACACTGAAGCTTTCTTT. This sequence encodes CASRDGGMNTEAFF.

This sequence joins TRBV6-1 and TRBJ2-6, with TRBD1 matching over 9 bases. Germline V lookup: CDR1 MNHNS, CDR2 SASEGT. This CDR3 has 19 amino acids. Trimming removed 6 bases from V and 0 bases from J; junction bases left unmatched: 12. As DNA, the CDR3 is TGTGCCAGCAGGGATACCGGACAGGGGCTAGCCTCTGGGGCCAACGTCCTGACTTTC. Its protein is CASRDTGQGLASGANVLTF.

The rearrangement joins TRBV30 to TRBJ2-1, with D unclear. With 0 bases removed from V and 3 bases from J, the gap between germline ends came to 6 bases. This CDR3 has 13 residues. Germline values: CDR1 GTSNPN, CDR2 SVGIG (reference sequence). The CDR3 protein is CAWSVNSYNEQFF. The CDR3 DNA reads TGTGCCTGGAGTGTGAACAGCTACAATGAGCAGTTCTTC.

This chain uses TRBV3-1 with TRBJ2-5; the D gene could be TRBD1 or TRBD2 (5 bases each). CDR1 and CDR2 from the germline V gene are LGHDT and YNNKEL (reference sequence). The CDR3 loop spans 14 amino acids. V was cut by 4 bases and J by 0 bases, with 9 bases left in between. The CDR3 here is CASSPWGNQETQYF. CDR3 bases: TGTGCCAGCAGCCCATGGGGGAACCAAGAGACCCAGTACTTC.

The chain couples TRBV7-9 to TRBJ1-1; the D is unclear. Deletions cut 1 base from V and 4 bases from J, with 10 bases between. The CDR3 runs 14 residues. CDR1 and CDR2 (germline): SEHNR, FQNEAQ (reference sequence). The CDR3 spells CASSLVQDPTEAFF. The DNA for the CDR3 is TGTGCCAGCAGCTTAGTTCAGGACCCCACTGAAGCTTTCTTT.

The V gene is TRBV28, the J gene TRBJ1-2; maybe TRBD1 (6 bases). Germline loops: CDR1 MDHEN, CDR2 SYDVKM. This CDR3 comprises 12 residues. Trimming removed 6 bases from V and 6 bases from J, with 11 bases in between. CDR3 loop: CASRSQGNGYTF. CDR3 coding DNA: TGTGCCAGCAGGTCACAGGGAAATGGCTACACCTTC.

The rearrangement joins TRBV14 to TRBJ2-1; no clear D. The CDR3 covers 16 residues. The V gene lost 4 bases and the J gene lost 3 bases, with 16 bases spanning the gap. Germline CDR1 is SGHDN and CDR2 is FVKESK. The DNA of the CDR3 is TGTGCCAGCAGCCCCTTCGGCCGGCCCGACTACAATGAGCAGTTCTTC. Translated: CASSPFGRPDYNEQFF.

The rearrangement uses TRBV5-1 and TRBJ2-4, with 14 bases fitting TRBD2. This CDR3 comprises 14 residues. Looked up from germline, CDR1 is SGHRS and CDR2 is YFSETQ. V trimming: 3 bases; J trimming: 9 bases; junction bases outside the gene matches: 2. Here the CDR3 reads CASSSGLAGGIQYF. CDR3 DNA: TGCGCCAGCAGCTCAGGACTAGCGGGAGGCATTCAGTACTTC.

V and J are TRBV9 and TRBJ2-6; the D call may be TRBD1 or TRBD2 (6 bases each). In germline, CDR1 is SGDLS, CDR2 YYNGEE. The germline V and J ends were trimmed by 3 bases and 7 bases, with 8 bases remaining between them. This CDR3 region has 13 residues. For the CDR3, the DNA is TGTGCCAGCAGCGAGGGGGGTGCCAACGTCCTGACTTTC. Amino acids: CASSEGGANVLTF.

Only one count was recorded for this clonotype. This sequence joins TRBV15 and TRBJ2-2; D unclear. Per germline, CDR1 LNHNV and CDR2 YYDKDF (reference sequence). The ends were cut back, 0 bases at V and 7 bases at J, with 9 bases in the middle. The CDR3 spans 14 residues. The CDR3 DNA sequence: TGTGCCACCAGCAGAGAGCAGCTTTTCGGGGAGCTGTTTTTT. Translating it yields CATSREQLFGELFF.